Shown below are 14 T cell receptor beta chains from a single sample sequenced in a study of blood T cell repertoires in COVID-19. The protocol was immunoSEQ multiplex PCR, while the TCRdb copy is restricted to in-frame clones and leaves out a portion. The table has 300,000 to 350,000 clones, approximately 86% seen once; the top ten hold approximately 9.4%. The specimen sequenced was peripheral blood. The receptors originated from a man aged 25 to 45 with COVID-19, enrolled during active disease.

The CDR3 DNA reads as TGTGCCAGCAGCTTAAGTCTAGGACAGGCGAACACTGAAGCTTTCTTT. This codes for CASSLSLGQANTEAFF. The chain combines TRBV7-3 with TRBJ1-1; 7 nucleotides match TRBD1. Germline V lookup: CDR1 SGHTA, CDR2 FQGTGA. Unmatched junction bases numbered 6, after V lost 1 base and J lost 1 base. The CDR3 spans 16 residues.

The rearrangement links TRBV7-2 to TRBJ1-4, with 9 bases aligning to TRBD1. The CDR3 covers 15 residues. J gave up 9 bases and V 5 bases, and 10 bases lay outside the gene matches. The germline CDR1 and CDR2 sequences are SGHTA and FQGNSA. CDR3 sequence reads: CASSPRQGEVKKLFF. The CDR3 DNA sequence: TGTGCCAGCAGCCCTCGACAGGGGGAGGTGAAAAAACTGTTTTTT.

This clone has just a few counts. V gene TRBV2 combines with J gene TRBJ2-7; 12 bases are shared with TRBD1. This CDR3 is 15 amino acids long. Germline V CDR1 and CDR2: SNHLY, FYNNEI. Trimming removed 4 bases from V and 5 bases from J; junction bases left unmatched: 6. The CDR3 DNA follows: TGTGCCAGCAGTGGGGGACAGGGGGCATGGGACGAGCAGTACTTC. It specifies CASSGGQGAWDEQYF. Combining the CDR3 with reference TRBV2 and TRBJ2-7 gives the whole variable domain EPEVTQTPSHQVTQMGQEVILRCVPISNHLYFYWYRQILGQKVEFLVSFYNNEISEKSEIFDDQFSVERPDGSNFTLKIRSTKLEDSAMYFCASSGGQGAWDEQYFGPGTRLTVT.

The sample holds one count of this clone. The chain employs TRBV28 and TRBJ2-2, with 8 nucleotides matching TRBD1. Looked up from germline, CDR1 is MDHEN and CDR2 is SYDVKM. Trimming removed 5 bases from V and 8 bases from J; junction bases left unmatched: 10. The CDR3 contains 15 residues. The CDR3 region is CASSDRGVDPGELFF. CDR3 nucleotides: TGTGCCAGCAGTGACAGGGGCGTAGACCCAGGGGAGCTGTTTTTT.

This clone was detected once. The chain joins TRBV7-3 to TRBJ2-1; D not certain. The CDR3 consists of 14 residues. V dropped 5 bases and J dropped 5 bases, with 13 bases sitting between them. Per the germline V gene, CDR1 is SGHTA and CDR2 is FQGTGA. The CDR3 protein is CASSPAAMHNEQFF. CDR3 coding DNA: TGTGCCAGCAGCCCCGCTGCTATGCACAATGAGCAGTTCTTC.

This clone was seen once. The rearrangement joins TRBV24-1 to TRBJ2-4; TRBD1 is a possible D gene (6 bases). This CDR3 is 13 amino acids long. V shed 5 bases and J shed 8 bases, with 12 bases lying between them. Germline-derived CDR1 and CDR2 are KGHDR and SFDVKD. The CDR3 is CATSVGAQDIQYF. CDR3 nucleotides: TGTGCCACCAGTGTGGGGGCGCAGGACATTCAGTACTTC.

CDR3 sequence: CASSPSTNRVGTEAFF. The CDR3, as DNA: TGTGCCAGCTCACCTTCTACCAACAGGGTAGGCACTGAAGCTTTCTTT. The V and J genes are TRBV18 and TRBJ1-1, with a tentative D call TRBD1 (6 bases). CDR1 is KGHSH and CDR2 is LQKENI in the germline V gene. V was trimmed by 3 bases and J by 4 bases, leaving 18 bases between them. The CDR3 loop spans 16 amino acids. The variable domain in full, completed from reference TRBV18 and TRBJ1-1, reads NAGVMQNPRHLVRRRGQEARLRCSPMKGHSHVYWYRQLPEEGLKFMVYLQKENIIDESGMPKERFSAEFPKEGPSILRIQQVVRGDSAAYFCASSPSTNRVGTEAFFGQGTRLTVV.

This chain uses TRBV7-9 with TRBJ1-6, with 8 bases that match TRBD1. The germline gives CDR1 SEHNR, CDR2 FQNEAQ (reference sequence). CDR3 length: 17 amino acids. The trim removed 3 bases at V and 5 bases at J, leaving 9 bases unmatched. CDR3 nucleotides: TGTGCCAGCAGCTTCCTGGACAGGGTAGGAAATAATTCACCCCTCCACTTT. It specifies CASSFLDRVGNNSPLHF.

CDR3 region: CASSSTGSAKTGELFF. For the CDR3, the DNA is TGTGCCAGCAGTTCTACAGGGTCCGCCAAGACCGGGGAGCTGTTTTTT. The chain is built from TRBV27 and TRBJ2-2, with a weak D call TRBD1 (6 bases). This CDR3 has 16 amino acids. The germline CDR1 and CDR2 sequences are MNHEY and SMNVEV (reference sequence). V was shortened by 4 bases and J by 5 bases, with 17 bases between the two germline ends.

In its sample, this clone was seen once. V usage is TRBV4-1 and J usage is TRBJ1-5, with 8 bases aligning to TRBD1. J lost 3 bases, V lost 0 bases, and 1 base had no gene match. Per the germline V gene, CDR1 is MGHRA and CDR2 is YSYEKL. The CDR3 contains 15 residues. The DNA of the CDR3 is TGCGCCAGCAGCCAAGAGGACAGGGACAATCAGCCCCAGCATTTT. Protein: CASSQEDRDNQPQHF.

The chain joins TRBV6-7 to TRBJ1-3; D gene ambiguous. TRBV6-7 carries the ORF label, with uncertain function. CDR3 length: 15 residues. Trimming left V 2 bases short and J 4 bases short, with 12 bases between. CDR3 nucleotide sequence: TGTGCCAGCAGTTACGGGTGGGAGGGAGGAAACACCATATATTTT. This codes for CASSYGWEGGNTIYF.

In this sample, this clone turned up once. The gene calls are TRBV7-3 and TRBJ2-3; D uncertain. The V gene's germline CDR1 is SGHTA and CDR2 FQGTGA. Between the trimmed V and J ends, which lost 5 bases and 0 bases, there was a span of 12 bases. The CDR3 covers 15 residues. The CDR3 nucleotides are TGTGCCAGCAGCAGTAGCAGAACTAGCACAGATACGCAGTATTTT. This sequence encodes CASSSSRTSTDTQYF.

The chain couples TRBV25-1 to TRBJ2-1; 7 positions match TRBD2. CDR1 and CDR2 from the germline V gene are MGHDK and SYGVNS. The CDR3 runs 16 residues. V trimming: 7 bases; J trimming: 5 bases; junction bases outside the gene matches: 14. The CDR3 DNA is TGTGCCAGCACTCCCCTGAGGGCTAGCGGACACAATGAGCAGTTCTTC. Amino acids: CASTPLRASGHNEQFF.

This chain links TRBV6-2 or TRBV6-3 with TRBJ1-2, with D possibly matching TRBD1 (5 bases). Trimming took 0 bases from V and 2 from J, leaving 10 bases between them. The CDR3 covers 15 residues. Germline V gives CDR1 MNHEY, CDR2 SVGEGT. CDR3 in DNA: TGTGCCAGCAGTTACTCGATCGGGGGGAACTATGGCTACACCTTC. Protein: CASSYSIGGNYGYTF.